This record looks at one T cell receptor beta chain sequence and its context. The specificity of this receptor is unknown. This sample stems from a study of T cells expressing NK-cell markers (dated by TCRdb to about 2020). With respect to the entire study: About eight donors provided sorted CD3+CD56+NKG2C+, CD3+CD56+NKG2C- and CD3+CD56-NKG2C+ T-cell subsets, whose TCR beta-chain repertoires were profiled. Seven of the eight sequenced donors were HCMV-seropositive and one was HCMV-seronegative. Randomly selected healthy volunteers, three men and five women, were used as the eight sequenced donors. Sequencing of the libraries produced 2 x 150 bp reads on Illumina HiSeq 2000/2500, MiSeq or NextSeq.

For sequencing, an Illumina HiSeq 2000 was employed. 5'RACE template switching, by which a universal primer site and unique molecular identifiers were added, was used to make TCR beta cDNA libraries. cDNA synthesis was primed from the TCR beta constant segment, followed by two successive PCR amplification steps. On the authors' methods: MIGEC was used to demultiplex reads and group the reads by UMI, and MiTCR was used to assemble and quantify clonotypes. To exclude erroneous sequences, any TCR cDNA sequence not supported by at least two reads was discarded. The tcR package was used for downstream repertoire analysis, and clonotypes were matched across fractions by CDR3 nucleotide sequence plus V segment. VDJmatch was used to annotate antigen specificity against VDJdb, with one amino acid substitution in CDR3 allowed. TCRdb reprocessed the reads, reporting each CDR3 protein sequence once and no DNA. The V and J calls and clone size come from TCRdb's table, not from the authors' own analysis. The table kept for this sample lists some 500,000 distinct CDR3 sequences. Under 1.5% of the sample is in the top ten clones.

A commercial ELISA kit detecting HCMV-specific IgG in serum was used to determine HCMV serostatus. Ficoll density gradient centrifugation was used to isolate peripheral blood mononuclear cells from blood. The CDR3, cysteine through phenylalanine, is 12 amino acids long. No DNA has been recorded. General conclusions and limits of the study: Those dominant clonotypes were again the most abundant among CD3+CD56-NKG2C+ cells in a handful of donors, at roughly 28.3-65%. In over five donors, the dominant CD3+CD56+NKG2C+ clonotypes were among the top 10 CD8+ clonotypes and accounted for about 1.0-7.5% of CD8+ T cells. Whether the expanded NKG2C-expressing T cell clones were specific for HCMV antigens was left unclear.

The chain couples TRBV12-3 or TRBV12-4 to TRBJ2-1; TCRdb outputs TRBD1, but without DNA this stays unchecked. The sequence was collected from a woman aged 50 to 60 in good health. Donor details come from another sample of the same person, matched by shared clones. The source material was blood T cells: a sorted CD56 or NKG2C T cell subset, CD4+ or CD8+ T cells, or bulk PBMC T cells (not recorded which). The CDR3: CASRSLSYEQFF.